Following are 6 T cell receptor beta chains from one sample sequenced in a study of blood T cells in healthy people across ages. Then a second PCR, running roughly 6 to 12 cycles, was carried out with a sample-barcoded 5' primer and a J-beta primer mix. TCRdb reprocessed the 5' RACE reads via MiXCR and lists one record per CDR3 protein. The sample has 350,000 to 450,000 distinct CDR3 sequences, roughly half seen once. What was sequenced was blood. These receptors originate from a man aged 55 to 69 in good health.

About this clonotype itself: With a much larger clone just one base away, this may be a read error. The gene calls are TRBV11-3 and TRBJ2-5, with TRBD1 matching over 7 bases. CDR3 length equals 14 residues. Germline V gene data show CDR1 as SGHNT and CDR2 as YENEEA. The V and J ends lost 3 bases and 11 bases, in that order; junction bases with no gene match: 12. In DNA, the CDR3 is TGTGCCAGCAGCTTCCGCCCTCAGGGGGATGAGCAGTACTTC. Its protein is CASSFRPQGDEQYF.

The chain couples TRBV7-2 to TRBJ2-5; D might be TRBD2 (6 bases). Germline V gene data show CDR1 as SGHTA and CDR2 as FQGNSA. The CDR3 contains 15 residues. V lost 0 bases and J lost 1, with 9 bases in between. The CDR3 DNA sequence: TGTGCCAGCAGCTTAGCCGGTAGCGGCCAAGAGACCCAGTACTTC. Its translation: CASSLAGSGQETQYF.

This clonotype was counted between two and nine times. J is TRBJ2-5 and V is TRBV20-1, with TRBD1 as a possible D gene (6 bases). Germline-derived CDR1 and CDR2 are DFQATT and SNEGSKA (reference sequence). The CDR3 runs to 15 residues. Trimming took off 2 bases at V and 5 bases at J, with 18 bases between the two ends. The DNA of the CDR3 is TGCAGTGCTAGAAAGTGGGGAGATGGGGGCGAGACCCAGTACTTC. Protein product: CSARKWGDGGETQYF.

The chain has TRBV6-2 or TRBV6-3 and TRBJ2-4; possible D gene TRBD1, 6 bases. The J call may be in error: the DNA end matches TRBJ2-7 better. The CDR3 length is 16 residues. The germline V gene has CDR1 MNHEY and CDR2 SVGEGT. CDR3 sequence reads: CASSYSSGTPTYEQYF. CDR3 nucleotide sequence: TGTGCCAGCAGTTATTCCTCCGGGACACCCACCTACGAGCAGTACTTC.

The chain carries TRBV6-2 or TRBV6-3 and TRBJ2-1; TRBD2 might be the D (5 bases). This CDR3 is 13 amino acids long. Germline lookup yields CDR1 MNHEY and CDR2 SVGEGT. Trimming removed 8 bases from V and 4 bases from J, with 12 bases in between. CDR3 sequence (DNA): TGTGCCAGCTGCCGGGCGGGTTACAATGAGCAGTTCTTC. Translating it yields CASCRAGYNEQFF.

The chain combines TRBV7-2 with TRBJ2-7; a weak D match, TRBD2 (6 bases). Germline CDR1 SGHTA, CDR2 FQGNSA. The CDR3 is 16 residues long. Trimming pared 5 bases from V and 0 bases from J, leaving 17 bases between. CDR3 sequence reads: CASSPGTGGRSYEQYF. The CDR3 nucleotides read TGTGCCAGCAGCCCAGGGACTGGCGGGCGCTCCTACGAGCAGTACTTC.